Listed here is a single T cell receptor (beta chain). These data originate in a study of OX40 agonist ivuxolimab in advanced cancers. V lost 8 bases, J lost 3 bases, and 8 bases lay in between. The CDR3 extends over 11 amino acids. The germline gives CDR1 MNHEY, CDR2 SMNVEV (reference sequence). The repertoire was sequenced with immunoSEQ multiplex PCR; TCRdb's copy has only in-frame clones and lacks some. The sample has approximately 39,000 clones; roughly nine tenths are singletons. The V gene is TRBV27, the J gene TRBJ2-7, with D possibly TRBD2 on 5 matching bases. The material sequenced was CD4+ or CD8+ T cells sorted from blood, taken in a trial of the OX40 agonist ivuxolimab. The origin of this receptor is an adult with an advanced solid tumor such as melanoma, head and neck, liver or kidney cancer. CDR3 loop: CASAGLYEQYF. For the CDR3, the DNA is TGTGCCAGCGCCGGACTCTACGAGCAGTACTTC.